The 9 T cell receptor beta chains presented below share a single source sample, sequenced in a study of blood T cell repertoires in COVID-19. The data were produced by immunoSEQ multiplex PCR, yet TCRdb's version contains in-frame clones alone and is incomplete. This sample has approximately 100,000 clones, with about 86% found just once. Sequencing was performed on PBMCs or T cells enriched from blood (not recorded which). Source of these receptors: a woman between 50 and 59 years old who had recovered from COVID-19.

The sample holds a few counts of this clone. This sequence joins TRBV29-1 and TRBJ2-5, with 8 bases matching TRBD1. Germline V gene data show CDR1 as SQVTM and CDR2 as ANQGSEA. The CDR3 runs to 12 residues. V shed 3 bases, J shed 4 bases, and the junction held 1 base outside the gene matches. The CDR3 sequence is CSVDGTGETQYF. The CDR3 nucleotides read TGCAGCGTTGATGGGACAGGAGAGACCCAGTACTTC.

The chain links TRBV7-6 to TRBJ2-5, with 9 bases that match TRBD2. CDR1 SGHVS and CDR2 FNYEAQ come from the germline V gene. V shed 4 bases, J shed 7 bases, and the junction held 7 bases outside the gene matches. This CDR3 has 14 residues. This chain's CDR3 is CASSSVAGETTQYF. CDR3 nucleotides: TGTGCCAGCAGCTCGGTAGCGGGAGAAACGACCCAGTACTTC. Drawing the rest from reference TRBV7-6 and TRBJ2-5, the complete variable domain is GAGVSQSPRYKVTKRGQDVALRCDPISGHVSLYWYRQALGQGPEFLTYFNYEAQQDKSGLPNDRFSAERPEGSISTLTIQRTEQRDSAMYRCASSSVAGETTQYFGPGTRLLVL.

This chain links TRBV7-9 with TRBJ2-1; tentatively, D is TRBD1 (6 bases). Germline CDR1 is SEHNR and CDR2 is FQNEAQ (reference sequence). The CDR3 contains 15 residues. The V and J ends lost 5 bases and 3 bases respectively, with 14 bases between them. Here the CDR3 reads CASSPGQSYYNEQFF. The CDR3 DNA is TGTGCCAGCAGCCCCGGACAGTCTTACTACAATGAGCAGTTCTTC.

This chain links TRBV7-2 with TRBJ1-5, with D maybe TRBD1 (6 bases). V lost 1 base and J 6 bases, leaving 13 bases between the germline ends. The CDR3 consists of 15 residues. Per the germline V gene, CDR1 is SGHTA and CDR2 is FQGNSA. The DNA for the CDR3 is TGTGCCAGCAGCTTAGTCAGCAGGGGACCTCAGCCCCAGCATTTT. It yields the protein CASSLVSRGPQPQHF.

The V and J genes are TRBV7-3 and TRBJ2-7; TRBD1 might be the D (6 bases). The CDR3 has 15 amino acids. Looked up from germline, CDR1 is SGHTA and CDR2 is FQGTGA. V gave up 5 bases and J gave up 2 bases, with 16 bases separating them. This chain's CDR3 is CASSVQPTGPYEQYF. Here the CDR3 DNA reads TGTGCCAGCAGCGTCCAGCCGACAGGTCCCTACGAGCAGTACTTC.

This rearrangement joins TRBV5-4 to TRBJ2-4, with D unclear. Per the germline V gene, CDR1 is SGHNT and CDR2 is YYREEE (reference sequence). The CDR3 extends over 14 amino acids. V gave up 0 bases and J gave up 3 bases, with 7 bases separating them. CDR3 in DNA: TGTGCCAGCAGCTTGGCGCAGGTCAAAAACATTCAGTACTTC. It encodes CASSLAQVKNIQYF. The whole variable domain, filled in from reference TRBV5-4 and TRBJ2-4, reads ETGVTQSPTHLIKTRGQQVTLRCSSQSGHNTVSWYQQALGQGPQFIFQYYREEENGRGNFPPRFSGLQFPNYSSELNVNALELDDSALYLCASSLAQVKNIQYFGAGTRLSVL.

V is TRBV5-1 and J is TRBJ1-1; 7 nucleotides agree with TRBD1. The ends lost 2 bases at V and 2 bases at J; junction bases unmatched: 6. This CDR3 has 15 residues. Germline CDR1 SGHRS, CDR2 YFSETQ. CDR3 region: CASSLTNRGNTEAFF. For the CDR3, the DNA is TGCGCCAGCAGCTTAACTAACAGGGGAAACACTGAAGCTTTCTTT.

The chain carries TRBV28 and TRBJ2-4; no definite D call. Trimming pared 4 bases from V and 0 bases from J, leaving 7 bases between. This CDR3 has 14 residues. Germline-derived CDR1 and CDR2 are MDHEN and SYDVKM. The CDR3 reads CASSSNVAKNIQYF. The CDR3 DNA is TGTGCCAGCAGTTCTAACGTAGCCAAAAACATTCAGTACTTC.

This clone has a handful of counts. The chain employs TRBV27 and TRBJ2-1, with 11 bases aligning to TRBD2. V gave up 5 bases and J gave up 6 bases; unmatched junction bases: 9. This CDR3 is 16 amino acids long. Germline CDR1 is MNHEY and CDR2 is SMNVEV (reference sequence). The CDR3 region is CASSLRTSGRGNEQFF. In DNA, the CDR3 is TGTGCCAGCAGTCTAAGGACTAGCGGGCGCGGCAATGAGCAGTTCTTC.